This T cell receptor (beta chain) came from a study of blood T cell repertoires in COVID-19. The assay was immunoSEQ multiplex PCR, and TCRdb's table has in-frame clones only and misses some. Of 60,000 to 90,000 clones listed, 84% are singletons. CDR3 length: 15 amino acids. Unmatched junction bases numbered 6, after V lost 6 bases and J lost 1 base. Germline-derived CDR1 and CDR2 are MNHEY and SVGAGI. Sequenced sample: peripheral blood. This receptor was taken from a man aged 45 to 65 with acute or convalescent COVID-19. The V and J genes are TRBV6-5 and TRBJ2-3; 8 bases line up with TRBD1. The CDR3 reads CASRPDRDGTDTQYF. The CDR3 DNA reads as TGTGCCAGCAGACCGGACAGGGACGGCACAGATACGCAGTATTTT.